The 16 T cell receptor beta chains in this list originate from one sample, sequenced in a study of CD8 T cells in ankylosing spondylitis. Study observations and caveats: A motif in TCR beta, a set of roughly 8 highly homologous variants, appeared characteristic of ankylosing spondylitis blood.

Each CDR3 protein gets one entry after TCRdb re-called the 5' RACE reads with MiXCR. The table has under 850,000 distinct CDR3 sequences, roughly 20% seen once. Their antigens remain unidentified. Sequences were obtained from blood, either unsorted or a sorted T cell fraction (not recorded which). Receptors were obtained from a male donor with ankylosing spondylitis.

This sequence joins TRBV15 and TRBJ2-3; no firm D call. V dropped 0 bases and J dropped 3 bases, with 10 bases sitting between them. The CDR3 has 15 residues. Germline-derived CDR1 and CDR2 are LNHNV and YYDKDF (reference sequence). CDR3 nucleotides: TGTGCCACCAGCAGAGAAGATGATATTACAGATACGCAGTATTTT. This gives the protein CATSREDDITDTQYF.

This clonotype came up a few times. This chain joins TRBV27 and TRBJ2-1; D is unresolved. Germline loops: CDR1 MNHEY, CDR2 SMNVEV (reference sequence). Trimming pared 3 bases from V and 12 bases from J, leaving 12 bases between. This CDR3 is 12 amino acids long. This CDR3 is CASSFDPARQFF. Written as DNA, the CDR3 is TGTGCCAGCAGTTTTGATCCGGCTCGGCAGTTCTTC.

This clonotype was picked up a small number of times. The chain combines TRBV2 with TRBJ2-2; TRBD1 is a possible D gene (7 bases). This CDR3 contains 16 residues. Germline-derived CDR1 and CDR2 are SNHLY and FYNNEI. V was clipped by 4 bases and J by 4 bases, with 16 bases between them. This CDR3 is CASSGQGGLVTGELFF. The CDR3 DNA is TGTGCCAGCAGTGGGCAGGGGGGTCTCGTCACCGGGGAGCTGTTTTTT.

This clonotype was recorded only once. The chain links TRBV12-3 or TRBV12-4 to TRBJ1-1; 10 nucleotides agree with TRBD1. The CDR3 consists of 16 residues. V shed 5 bases, J shed 1 base, and the junction held 7 bases outside the gene matches. CDR3 loop: CASSPSGTGANTEAFF. CDR3 sequence (DNA): TGTGCCAGCAGTCCCTCGGGGACAGGGGCGAACACTGAAGCTTTCTTT.

This sequence joins TRBV2 and TRBJ2-3; 10 bases match TRBD2. The CDR3 has 15 residues. The germline V gene encodes CDR1 SNHLY and CDR2 FYNNEI. V was pared by 4 bases and J by 4 bases, with 5 bases of the junction left unmatched. This CDR3 is CASSVASGGSDTQYF. The CDR3 bases are TGTGCCAGCAGTGTTGCTAGCGGGGGATCAGATACGCAGTATTTT.

The chain joins TRBV28 to TRBJ1-6, with a possible D match to TRBD1 (6 bases). The CDR3 covers 17 residues. V was trimmed by 4 bases and J by 10 bases, leaving 23 bases between them. Germline CDR1 and CDR2: MDHEN and SYDVKM. The CDR3 here is CASSSGAAGNSRSPLHF. The DNA for the CDR3 is TGTGCCAGCAGTTCGGGGGCAGCAGGGAATAGTAGATCACCCCTCCACTTT.

This sequence joins TRBV12-3 or TRBV12-4 and TRBJ2-1, with 8 bases identical to TRBD2. The J segment lost 6 bases and the V segment lost 0 bases, leaving 10 bases of the junction unmatched. CDR3 length: 17 amino acids. CDR3 nucleotide sequence: TGTGCCAGCAGTTTAGCGCTCGGACTAGCCCGAGCCAATGAGCAGTTCTTC. This sequence encodes CASSLALGLARANEQFF.

The rearrangement links TRBV12-3 or TRBV12-4 to TRBJ1-1; D gene uncertain. This CDR3 is built from 13 residues. Trimming shortened V by 6 bases and J by 1 base, and 9 bases separated the two germline ends. The CDR3 loop is CASSKTRNTEAFF. In DNA, the CDR3 is TGTGCCAGCAGCAAAACAAGGAACACTGAAGCTTTCTTT.

This chain connects TRBV4-2 to TRBJ2-3; TRBD2 matches 11 bases. There are 17 residues in the CDR3. The junction had 6 bases not matched to a gene; V was cut back by 4 bases and J by 0 bases. CDR1 and CDR2 (germline): LGHNA, YNFKEQ. The CDR3 loop is CASSPEGTSGSTDTQYF. CDR3 nucleotide sequence: TGTGCCAGCAGCCCAGAAGGGACTAGCGGTAGCACAGATACGCAGTATTTT.

V gene TRBV5-1 combines with J gene TRBJ2-3; TRBD2 matches 12 bases. Looked up from germline, CDR1 is SGHRS and CDR2 is YFSETQ. CDR3 length: 17 residues. Trimming at V came to 3 bases and at J to 2 bases, leaving 7 bases not matched to a gene. The CDR3 spells CASSWGLAGSPTDTQYF. As DNA, the CDR3 is TGCGCCAGCAGCTGGGGACTAGCGGGTTCCCCCACAGATACGCAGTATTTT. Full variable domain (remainder filled in from reference TRBV5-1 and TRBJ2-3): KAGVTQTPRYLIKTRGQQVTLSCSPISGHRSVSWYQQTPGQGLQFLFEYFSETQRNKGNFPGRFSGRQFSNSRSEMNVSTLELGDSALYLCASSWGLAGSPTDTQYFGPGTRLTVL.

The CDR3 loop is CAISETGTGYGYTF. Written as DNA, the CDR3 is TGTGCCATCAGTGAGACCGGGACTGGCTATGGCTACACCTTC. The gene calls are TRBV10-3 and TRBJ1-2; TRBD1 might be the D (5 bases). Trimming stripped 2 bases from V and 4 bases from J, with 11 bases between. Germline loops: CDR1 ENHRY, CDR2 SYGVKD. The CDR3 consists of 14 residues.

This clonotype has a handful of counts. The CDR3 loop is CASSLRGFQPQHF. The CDR3 nucleotides are TGTGCCAGCAGTTTAAGGGGGTTTCAGCCCCAGCATTTT. The chain combines TRBV12-3 or TRBV12-4 with TRBJ1-5, with D possibly being TRBD1 (6 bases). The CDR3 length is 13 residues. V was clipped by 2 bases and J by 6 bases, with 8 bases between them.

The chain is built from TRBV10-2 and TRBJ2-5; 9 bases align to TRBD2. Germline assignment: CDR1 WSHSY and CDR2 SAAADI. The CDR3 sequence is 17 residues long. V gave up 8 bases and J gave up 3 bases; unmatched junction bases: 16. This CDR3 is CASATAGGRTTKETQYF. CDR3 in DNA: TGCGCCAGCGCTACGGCGGGGGGGCGGACTACCAAAGAGACCCAGTACTTC.

The V and J genes are TRBV30 and TRBJ2-1; D gene unclear. Germline V CDR1 and CDR2: GTSNPN, SVGIG (reference sequence). The CDR3 totals 12 residues. V was cut by 0 bases and J by 3 bases, with 3 bases left in between. Here the CDR3 DNA reads TGTGCCTGGAGTGTATACTACAATGAGCAGTTCTTC. Protein product: CAWSVYYNEQFF.

This clonotype came up a few times. The chain uses TRBV28 and TRBJ2-1; perhaps D is TRBD1 or TRBD2 (5 bases each). CDR1 is MDHEN, CDR2 SYDVKM, per germline. The V end lost 8 bases, the J end lost 1 base, and 21 bases lay between the germline ends. CDR3 length: 17 residues. This CDR3 is CASSSAGAGESYNEQFF. CDR3 nucleotide sequence: TGTGCCAGCTCTTCAGCTGGGGCGGGCGAGTCCTACAATGAGCAGTTCTTC. The whole variable domain, remainder taken from reference TRBV28 and TRBJ2-1, is DVKVTQSSRYLVKRTGEKVFLECVQDMDHENMFWYRQDPGLGLRLIYFSYDVKMKEKGDIPEGYSVSREKKERFSLILESASTNQTSMYLCASSSAGAGESYNEQFFGPGTRLTVL.

This clonotype was observed a few times. The chain is built from TRBV3-1 and TRBJ1-2; 8 bases agree with TRBD1. Germline V lookup: CDR1 LGHDT, CDR2 YNNKEL (reference sequence). Trimming cost V 5 bases and J 5 bases; bases outside gene matches: 7. The CDR3 is 14 residues long. Written as DNA, the CDR3 is TGTGCCAGCAGCTTAGAGCAGGGGGCATATGGCTACACCTTC. Translation: CASSLEQGAYGYTF.